The 20 T cell receptor beta chains below all came from one sample that was sequenced in a study of cytomegalovirus exposure and HLA in healthy donors (TCRdb year 2017). Receptor amplification or capture employed the immunoSEQ multiplex PCR assay. A mixture of 60 forward primers for TCR Vbeta segments and 13 reverse primers for TCR Jbeta segments was used in the multiplex PCR. TCRdb re-hosts the immuneACCESS table, in-frame sequences only. Its copies lack some clones; in the studies checked, an unresolved V gene accounts for under half of them, and the cause for the rest is not known. This sample comprises roughly 81,000 clones, about 80% of them detected only once. The top ten hold over 2% of the sample. The source material was PBMCs. The source is a man younger than 40 in good health and CMV-seronegative.

The gene calls are TRBV15 and TRBJ2-2; 10 bases line up with TRBD2. Germline assignment: CDR1 LNHNV and CDR2 YYDKDF (reference sequence). V lost 2 bases to trimming and J lost 2 bases; unmatched junction nucleotides: 8. This CDR3 region has 18 residues. The CDR3 DNA follows: TGTGCCACCAGCAGATTATCTCTAGCGGGGGTCAACACCGGGGAGCTGTTTTTT. This sequence encodes CATSRLSLAGVNTGELFF.

V gene TRBV6-1 combines with J gene TRBJ1-3; 7 positions agree with TRBD1. The junction had 8 bases not matched to a gene; V was cut back by 4 bases and J by 2 bases. The length of the CDR3 is 16 residues. Germline loops: CDR1 MNHNS, CDR2 SASEGT. The CDR3: CASSAQGRMAGNTIYF. For the CDR3, the DNA is TGTGCCAGCAGTGCACAGGGGCGGATGGCTGGAAACACCATATATTTT.

This chain uses TRBV15 with TRBJ1-5; 9 bases are a match to TRBD1. This CDR3 is 16 amino acids long. Looked up from germline, CDR1 is LNHNV and CDR2 is YYDKDF (reference sequence). The junction had 5 bases not matched to a gene; V was cut back by 5 bases and J by 0 bases. The CDR3: CATSGQGRYSNQPQHF. CDR3 nucleotide sequence: TGTGCCACCAGCGGACAGGGGAGATATAGCAATCAGCCCCAGCATTTT.

The J gene is TRBJ2-5, the V gene TRBV5-1, with 12 bases lining up with TRBD2. Germline CDR1 SGHRS, CDR2 YFSETQ. The V gene end was trimmed by 1 base and the J gene end by 5 bases; junction bases not matched to a gene: 3. The CDR3 has 15 amino acids. CDR3 loop: CASSLTGTSGETQYF. The CDR3 nucleotides read TGCGCCAGCAGCTTGACTGGGACTAGCGGGGAGACCCAGTACTTC.

The chain employs TRBV29-1 and TRBJ1-6, with unresolved D. Trimming shortened V by 7 bases and J by 7 bases, and 14 bases separated the two germline ends. The CDR3 is made up of 13 amino acids. CDR1 and CDR2 from the germline V gene are SQVTM and ANQGSEA. Here the CDR3 DNA reads TGCAGCGCACTGACAAGGGAGAATTCACCCCTCCACTTT. Translated, it gives CSALTRENSPLHF. The full variable domain, rest sourced from reference TRBV29-1 and TRBJ1-6, is SAVISQKPSRDICQRGTSLTIQCQVDSQVTMMFWYRQQPGQSLTLIATANQGSEATYESGFVIDKFPISRPNLTFSTLTVSNMSPEDSSIYLCSALTRENSPLHFGNGTRLTVT.

This chain connects TRBV27 to TRBJ1-1; no reliable D call. Germline CDR1 is MNHEY and CDR2 is SMNVEV (reference sequence). This CDR3 contains 14 residues. V was clipped by 3 bases and J by 1 base, with 9 bases between them. The CDR3 region is CASSFSDSNTEAFF. The CDR3 nucleotides read TGTGCCAGCAGTTTTAGCGATTCGAACACTGAAGCTTTCTTT.

J is TRBJ2-7 and V is TRBV27, with TRBD1 as a possible D gene (6 bases). V lost 8 bases and J lost 5, with 16 bases in between. The CDR3 loop spans 13 amino acids. The germline V gene encodes CDR1 MNHEY and CDR2 SMNVEV (reference sequence). The CDR3 sequence is CASAGGGRDEQYF. The CDR3 DNA reads as TGTGCCAGCGCCGGTGGGGGCCGGGACGAGCAGTACTTC.

J is TRBJ1-4 and V is TRBV5-1, with D maybe TRBD1 (5 bases). V lost 2 bases and J lost 7, with 12 bases in between. The length of the CDR3 is 14 residues. In germline, CDR1 is SGHRS, CDR2 YFSETQ. Here the CDR3 reads CASSFSAGREKLFF. The CDR3 nucleotides read TGCGCCAGCAGCTTCAGTGCGGGGCGTGAAAAACTGTTTTTT.

The V call is TRBV4-3, the J call TRBJ1-2; 8 bases agree with TRBD1. The CDR3 is 15 residues long. Germline V gene lookup returns CDR1 LGHNA and CDR2 YSLEER. The V gene end was trimmed by 1 base and the J gene end by 8 bases; junction bases not matched to a gene: 9. CDR3: CASSQGWDRTLGYTF. The DNA of the CDR3 is TGCGCCAGCAGCCAAGGGTGGGACAGGACTTTAGGCTACACCTTC.

The rearrangement joins TRBV29-1 to TRBJ2-2, with D perhaps TRBD1 (5 bases). CDR3 length: 14 residues. CDR1 and CDR2 (germline): SQVTM, ANQGSEA. Trimming pared 4 bases from V and 4 bases from J, leaving 13 bases between. DNA for the CDR3: TGCAGCGTTGTTCCAGGGCACTCCACCGGGGAGCTGTTTTTT. This translates into CSVVPGHSTGELFF.

V gene TRBV7-3 combines with J gene TRBJ2-5, with TRBD2 matching over 11 bases. The germline CDR1 and CDR2 sequences are SGHTA and FQGTGA. The trim removed 5 bases at V and 4 bases at J, leaving 18 bases unmatched. The length of the CDR3 is 19 residues. The CDR3 loop reads CASSRTLLAGGPGAETQYF. In DNA form, the CDR3 reads TGTGCCAGCAGCCGCACACTCCTAGCGGGGGGACCAGGGGCAGAGACCCAGTACTTC. Full variable domain (missing parts from reference TRBV7-3 and TRBJ2-5): GAGVSQTPSNKVTEKGKYVELRCDPISGHTALYWYRQSLGQGPEFLIYFQGTGAADDSGLPNDRFFAVRPEGSVSTLKIQRTERGDSAVYLCASSRTLLAGGPGAETQYFGPGTRLLVL.

The chain has TRBV18 and TRBJ1-2; D is perhaps TRBD1 (5 bases). The germline V gene encodes CDR1 KGHSH and CDR2 LQKENI. V lost 6 bases to trimming and J lost 3 bases, with 14 bases between them. This CDR3 has 14 residues. The CDR3, as DNA: TGTGCCAGCTCTCAGACAGTGGAGCACTATGGCTACACCTTC. As protein: CASSQTVEHYGYTF.

The rearrangement links TRBV7-2 to TRBJ2-5; D is perhaps TRBD1 (6 bases). The CDR3 contains 15 residues. Trimming took 1 base from V and 4 from J, leaving 13 bases between them. In germline, CDR1 is SGHTA, CDR2 FQGNSA. Here the CDR3 DNA reads TGTGCCAGCAGCTTAGGATCCCAGGGGAGAGAGACCCAGTACTTC. Protein product: CASSLGSQGRETQYF.

J is TRBJ1-4 and V is TRBV19; D uncertain. The V gene's germline CDR1 is LNHDA and CDR2 SQIVND (reference sequence). V was shortened by 0 bases and J by 3 bases, with 14 bases between the two germline ends. CDR3 length: 17 amino acids. CDR3 DNA sequence: TGTGCCAGTAGTATAGAGAGCTCCAGAGGAGCTAATGAAAAACTGTTTTTT. Amino acids: CASSIESSRGANEKLFF. Full variable domain (rest looked up from reference TRBV19 and TRBJ1-4): DGGITQSPKYLFRKEGQNVTLSCEQNLNHDAMYWYRQDPGQGLRLIYYSQIVNDFQKGDIAEGYSVSREKKESFPLTVTSAQKNPTAFYLCASSIESSRGANEKLFFGSGTQLSVL.

V is TRBV6-1 and J is TRBJ1-5; TRBD1 is a possible D gene (6 bases). Germline lookup yields CDR1 MNHNS and CDR2 SASEGT. The CDR3 extends over 14 amino acids. Trimming shortened V by 2 bases and J by 6 bases, and 11 bases separated the two germline ends. The CDR3 region has the DNA TGTGCCAGCAGTGAAAGGGGGAATAGTCAGCCCCAGCATTTT. This gives the protein CASSERGNSQPQHF.

V is TRBV5-6 and J is TRBJ1-4; D gene unclear. CDR1 is SGHDT, CDR2 YYEEEE, per germline. Trimming took off 1 base at V and 0 bases at J, with 7 bases between the two ends. The CDR3 length is 15 residues. The CDR3 region is CASSLTVATNEKLFF. The DNA for the CDR3 is TGTGCCAGCAGCTTGACAGTTGCAACTAATGAAAAACTGTTTTTT.

The chain links TRBV7-9 to TRBJ2-3, with D maybe TRBD1 (5 bases). The CDR3 has 18 amino acids. Trimming took off 3 bases at V and 1 base at J, with 20 bases between the two ends. The germline CDR1 and CDR2 sequences are SEHNR and FQNEAQ (reference sequence). CDR3 nucleotide sequence: TGTGCCAGCAGCTTCGGTGGAACAGGCACCTGGGGCACAGATACGCAGTATTTT. This sequence encodes CASSFGGTGTWGTDTQYF.

The chain couples TRBV21-1 to TRBJ2-7; TRBD1, the D gene given by the table, was not confirmed from the DNA. TRBV21-1 is recorded as a pseudogene. The CDR3 contains 13 residues. CDR3 loop: CASSKSISYEQYF. CDR3 bases: TGTGCCAGCAGCAAATCAATCTCCTACGAGCAGTACTTC.

This clone came up many times. This chain links TRBV6-6 with TRBJ2-7; a weak D match, TRBD1 (5 bases). V was cut by 6 bases and J by 2 bases, with 17 bases left in between. This CDR3 region has 15 residues. Per the germline V gene, CDR1 is MNHNY and CDR2 is SVGAGI (reference sequence). The CDR3 reads CASRQQVLNTYEQYF. CDR3 coding DNA: TGTGCCAGCAGACAACAGGTCCTTAATACCTACGAGCAGTACTTC.

The chain carries TRBV6-5 and TRBJ1-2; D gene ambiguous. V lost 9 bases and J lost 4, with 12 bases in between. This CDR3 region has 12 residues. Germline values: CDR1 MNHEY, CDR2 SVGAGI. CDR3 in amino acids: CASPAGSYGYTF. In DNA form, the CDR3 reads TGTGCCAGTCCTGCGGGCAGCTATGGCTACACCTTC.